These 4 T cell receptor beta chains share one sample of origin, sequenced in a study of shared clonotypes between healthy human individuals. Sequenced by immunoSEQ multiplex PCR; TCRdb stores in-frame clones only, minus some. Of almost 750,000 clones listed, roughly two thirds are singletons. The sample consisted of memory CD4+ T cells sorted from blood. The subset here: CD45RA-negative fraction. Receptors originate from a woman aged 25 to 39 in good health.

The chain carries TRBV5-1 and TRBJ2-5; D might be TRBD1 (6 bases). The ends were cut back, 0 bases at V and 1 base at J, with 10 bases in the middle. Germline V CDR1 and CDR2: SGHRS, YFSETQ. The CDR3 sequence is 15 residues long. CDR3 nucleotide sequence: TGCGCCAGCAGCTTGGGGGGGCGCGCCCAAGAGACCCAGTACTTC. Residues: CASSLGGRAQETQYF.

V is TRBV23-1 and J is TRBJ2-1; perhaps TRBD1 as D (6 bases). TRBV23-1 is identified as an open reading frame with a role that is uncertain. The CDR3 is made up of 17 amino acids. The germline V and J ends were trimmed by 8 bases and 5 bases, with 25 bases remaining between them. The CDR3 sequence is CASPEGRQGWVNNEQFF. The CDR3 DNA follows: TGCGCCAGCCCCGAGGGGCGCCAGGGGTGGGTCAACAATGAGCAGTTCTTC.

V and J are TRBV6-1 and TRBJ2-7; D might be TRBD1 (6 bases). Germline loops: CDR1 MNHNS, CDR2 SASEGT. The CDR3 runs 13 residues. Trimming took off 6 bases at V and 3 bases at J, with 12 bases between the two ends. CDR3 sequence: CASSLDRRYEQYF. Written as DNA, the CDR3 is TGTGCCAGCAGCTTGGACAGACGCTACGAGCAGTACTTC.

This clone was detected a few times. This chain links TRBV5-4 with TRBJ1-2, with D possibly matching TRBD1 (5 bases). The germline gives CDR1 SGHNT, CDR2 YYREEE (reference sequence). The CDR3 is made up of 15 amino acids. Trimming shortened V by 0 bases and J by 4 bases, and 13 bases separated the two germline ends. The CDR3 region has the DNA TGTGCCAGCAGCTTGGCCGTTGGGGGACTCTATGGCTACACCTTC. Residues: CASSLAVGGLYGYTF.